Sequencing of this T cell receptor beta chain was carried out in a study of naive and memory T cell subsets (dated by TCRdb to about 2017). For the study in its entirety: The figure summarizing the skin biopsy and whole blood samples listed around ten blood donors, 7 tuberculin skin test biopsies and 3 saline control biopsies. PCR2 was typically performed as a SYBR Green qPCR that was stopped at a set threshold, although end-point PCR (roughly 6 cycles) could be used instead for low-input samples. General conclusions and limits of the study: The RNA-based method was acknowledged as potentially sensitive to TCR transcript changes with T cell activation and differentiation.

Libraries were prepared through UMI-ligation and nested PCR. The ligated cDNA was amplified by four rounds of PCR, in which nested alpha and beta constant region primers were used together with the SP2 primer. For the blood and skin samples, TCR RNA was reverse transcribed with SuperScript IV using primers for the alpha and beta constant regions. An oligonucleotide carrying the Illumina SP2 primer and a UMI was ligated to the 3' end of the cDNA by means of T4 RNA ligase 1. To prevent hairpin formation, the 12-nucleotide UMI was made up of two random hexamers with an eight-base spacer between them. TCR alpha and beta chain libraries were processed separately from the second PCR onward, with dual indexing for multiplexing. After pooling, the indexed libraries were analyzed by capillary electrophoresis and sequenced on either an Illumina MiSeq or NextSeq. Libraries were spiked with PhiX DNA at about 5-7.5% so that base diversity was increased and cluster recognition was improved. Per the source publication's procedure: UMIs were extracted from read 2 by Demultiplexor and combined with the TCR sequence from read 1, and reads were split according to sample indices. Decombinator identified V and J genes and V-J junctions, assigning each TCR a five-part identifier including V and J deletions. Collapsinator relied on UMIs to correct both sequencing errors and PCR amplification heterogeneity, producing a UMI-based abundance for each TCR. CDR3Translator turned identifiers into nucleotide sequence, translated the nucleotide sequence into amino acids, and pulled out CDR3 regions based on terminal motifs. After normalization to the amount of input RNA, error-corrected alpha and beta TCR counts from blood and skin were compared. TCRdb reworked the public reads: Q25 trimming with fastp, MiXCR clone assembly, productive beta chains retained. Rows with one shared CDR3 protein collapse into an entry with the most common genes and DNA. The V and J calls follow TCRdb's processing rather than the paper's. For this sample the table gives about 25,000 distinct CDR3 sequences, of which under 6.5% were detected only once. Roughly 6.8% of the sample is in the top ten clones.

From a lookup of the germline V gene (reference sequence), CDR1 and CDR2 are DFQATT and SNEGSKA. Inclusive of the bounding cysteine and phenylalanine, the CDR3 is 16 residues long. Only the CDR3 part of the read is kept: 48 bases, read in frame from the first base. V and J are trimmed by 3 bases and 9 bases, and the gene matches miss 13 bases of the junction. The study described a robust, sensitive protocol for amplifying, sequencing and analyzing TCRs, using 3' ligation of a UMI-containing oligonucleotide to TCR cDNA. Whole blood analysis involved drawing about 2.3 ml of peripheral blood from adult healthy volunteers into Tempus tubes and then extracting RNA following the manufacturer's instructions. Total RNA was used without cell sorting and was treated with RQ1 DNase before reverse transcription, with a target input of about 1 to 1,100 ng. Libraries were prepared from skin biopsies and whole blood so that pipeline robustness could be tested in samples in which T cells form a minority population.

A word on this clonotype: Its target antigen remains unknown. The input lacks base qualities; no much larger clone sits a single base away.

This TCR came from an adult in good health. This receptor chain uses TRBV20-1 and TRBJ2-1; TRBD2 agrees with 11 junctional bases. The sample consisted of blood. The CDR3 protein is CSARGGTSGSFSEQFF. The nucleotide sequence is TGCAGTGCTAGGGGTGGTACTAGCGGGAGTTTTTCTGAGCAGTTCTTC.